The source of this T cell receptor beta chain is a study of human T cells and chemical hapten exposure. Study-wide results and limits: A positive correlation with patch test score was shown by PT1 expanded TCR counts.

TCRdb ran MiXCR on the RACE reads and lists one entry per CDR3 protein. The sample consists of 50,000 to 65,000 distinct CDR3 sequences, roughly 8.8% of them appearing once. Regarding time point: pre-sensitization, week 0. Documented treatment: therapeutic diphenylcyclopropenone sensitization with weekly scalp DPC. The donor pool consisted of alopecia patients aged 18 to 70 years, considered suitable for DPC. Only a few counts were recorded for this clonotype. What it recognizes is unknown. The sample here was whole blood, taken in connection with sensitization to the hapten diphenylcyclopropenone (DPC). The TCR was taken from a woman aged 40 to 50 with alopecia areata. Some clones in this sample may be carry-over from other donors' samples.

CDR3: CSVEDPQGGRDEQYF. In DNA form, the CDR3 reads TGCAGCGTTGAAGATCCCCAGGGGGGGAGAGACGAGCAGTACTTC. The chain combines TRBV29-1 with TRBJ2-7, with D perhaps given as TRBD1 or TRBD2 (7 bases each). The CDR3 runs to 15 residues. Trimming shortened V by 0 bases and J by 5 bases, and 17 bases separated the two germline ends. The germline CDR1 and CDR2 sequences are SQVTM and ANQGSEA.